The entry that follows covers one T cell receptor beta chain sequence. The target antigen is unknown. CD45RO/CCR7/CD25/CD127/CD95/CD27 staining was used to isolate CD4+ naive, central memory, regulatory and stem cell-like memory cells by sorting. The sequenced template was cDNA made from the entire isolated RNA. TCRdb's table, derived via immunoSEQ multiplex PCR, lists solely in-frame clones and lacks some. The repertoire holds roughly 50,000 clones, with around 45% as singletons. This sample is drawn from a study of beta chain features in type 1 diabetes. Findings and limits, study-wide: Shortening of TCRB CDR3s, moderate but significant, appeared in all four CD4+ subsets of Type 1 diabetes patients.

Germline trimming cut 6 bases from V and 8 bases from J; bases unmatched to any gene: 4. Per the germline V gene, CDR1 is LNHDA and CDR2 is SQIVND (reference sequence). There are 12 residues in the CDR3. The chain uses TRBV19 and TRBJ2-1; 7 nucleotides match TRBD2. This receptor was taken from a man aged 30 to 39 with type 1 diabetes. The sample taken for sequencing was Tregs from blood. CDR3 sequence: CASRRTRHEQFF. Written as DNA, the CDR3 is TGTGCCAGTAGGCGGACTAGACATGAGCAGTTCTTC.